A single T cell receptor beta chain is shown here with its context. At one boundary the junction diverges from the germline segment, which might be a read error. The data stem from a study of T cells in Graves' hyperthyroidism and ophthalmopathy. Amplification targeted TCR beta CDR3 regions from RNA transcripts. HTBI primers were used for first-round RT-PCR of the TCR CDR3. One entry per CDR3 protein results from TCRdb running MiXCR on the multiplex PCR reads. Of over 450,000 distinct CDR3 sequences in the sample, about a sixth were seen once. The length of the CDR3 is 14 residues. The germline gives CDR1 KGHDR, CDR2 SFDVKD.

The sequencing sample was made of blood. The chain is built from TRBV24-1 and TRBJ1-5; D unresolved. This receptor was identified in a woman between 18 and 29 years old with Graves' ophthalmopathy. The CDR3 sequence is CGTSDLGSNQPQHF. In DNA form, the CDR3 reads TGTGGCACCAGTGACCTGGGCAGCAATCAGCCCCAGCATTTT.